These 32 T cell receptor beta chains were all obtained from the same sample, sequenced in a study of PD-1 blockade in mismatch repair-deficient tumors (dated by TCRdb to the late 2010s). The protocol used for the library was the immunoSEQ multiplex PCR assay. Sourced from immuneACCESS, this table was stored by TCRdb with only in-frame sequences that have V and J called. A share of the clones is absent; for the studies checked, an unresolved V gene accounts for under half, and the remainder has no known explanation. The sample has 76,000 or so clones on record, roughly 80% of them singletons. The ten largest clones add up to 5% to 6.5% of the sample. The specimen comprised peripheral blood, sampled 44 weeks after starting pembrolizumab. The receptor source for this set is an adult with mismatch repair-deficient cancer.

CDR3 sequence (DNA): TGTGCCAGCCGACTGGCCCCACGCTCCTACAATGAGCAGTTCTTC. Its protein product is CASRLAPRSYNEQFF. This rearrangement joins TRBV19 to TRBJ2-1; unclear D gene. The CDR3 is 15 residues long. Germline V lookup: CDR1 LNHDA, CDR2 SQIVND (reference sequence). V dropped 9 bases and J dropped 0 bases, with 15 bases sitting between them.

The chain combines TRBV6-5 with TRBJ2-3; 11 nucleotides align to TRBD2. CDR1 and CDR2 (germline): MNHEY, SVGAGI. The CDR3 consists of 15 residues. The trim removed 6 bases at V and 1 base at J, leaving 3 bases unmatched. The CDR3 loop reads CASSRLAGRTDTQYF. Written as DNA, the CDR3 is TGTGCCAGCAGCAGACTAGCGGGACGCACAGATACGCAGTATTTT.

The chain uses TRBV12-5 and TRBJ1-1; TRBD1 might be the D (5 bases). Germline V CDR1 and CDR2: LGHNT, FRNRAP. The CDR3 has 13 residues. V was pared by 4 bases and J by 7 bases, with 13 bases between. The CDR3 sequence: CASGYDRGSEAFF. CDR3 nucleotides: TGTGCTAGTGGTTACGACCGGGGCAGTGAAGCTTTCTTT.

This clone was seen a handful of times. The chain has TRBV30 and TRBJ2-5, with D unclear. Per the germline V gene, CDR1 is GTSNPN and CDR2 is SVGIG (reference sequence). Trimming took 4 bases from V and 5 from J, leaving 17 bases between them. The CDR3 is made up of 14 amino acids. The CDR3 nucleotides read TGTGCCTGGACCTCGGGCCGCCCTGAGGAGACCCAGTACTTC. Amino acids: CAWTSGRPEETQYF.

This clone was recorded only once. The chain is built from TRBV7-3 and TRBJ2-6, with no clear D. Trimming shortened V by 2 bases and J by 7 bases, and 15 bases separated the two germline ends. The CDR3 loop spans 16 amino acids. Germline values: CDR1 SGHTA, CDR2 FQGTGA. The CDR3 protein is CASSLATGNIANVLTF. The CDR3 nucleotides are TGTGCCAGCAGCTTAGCGACGGGTAACATAGCCAACGTCCTGACTTTC.

This chain joins TRBV5-4 and TRBJ2-5; D is undetermined. V was pared by 0 bases and J by 1 base, with 4 bases between. Germline CDR1 reads SGHNT; CDR2 reads YYREEE (reference sequence). The CDR3 is made up of 13 amino acids. The CDR3 region has the DNA TGTGCCAGCAGCTTGGTCAGCCAAGAGACCCAGTACTTC. Translated: CASSLVSQETQYF.

This clone occurred once. The chain is built from TRBV5-4 and TRBJ2-5, with D perhaps matching TRBD1 (6 bases). Trimming stripped 1 base from V and 4 bases from J, with 11 bases between. The CDR3 is 14 residues long. Per germline, CDR1 SGHNT and CDR2 YYREEE (reference sequence). The CDR3 spells CASSLNGRGETQYF. The DNA of the CDR3 is TGTGCCAGCAGCTTGAACGGCAGGGGAGAGACCCAGTACTTC.

The chain joins TRBV5-1 to TRBJ2-5; 9 bases are a match to TRBD1. Unmatched junction bases numbered 4, after V lost 2 bases and J lost 2 bases. Germline loops: CDR1 SGHRS, CDR2 YFSETQ. The CDR3 loop spans 15 amino acids. The DNA for the CDR3 is TGCGCCAGCAGCTTTGGGGGGACAGGGCAAGAGACCCAGTACTTC. Protein product: CASSFGGTGQETQYF.

The chain couples TRBV7-3 to TRBJ2-1; D unresolved. Deletions cut 4 bases from V and 7 bases from J, with 8 bases between. CDR1 is SGHTA and CDR2 is FQGTGA in the germline V gene. The CDR3 contains 12 residues. The DNA of the CDR3 is TGTGCCAGCAGCTCAAGCTGGAATGAGCAGTTCTTC. Protein sequence: CASSSSWNEQFF.

This rearrangement joins TRBV27 to TRBJ2-7; weak D call: TRBD2 (5 bases). CDR3 length: 12 residues. Per germline, CDR1 MNHEY and CDR2 SMNVEV (reference sequence). V was pared by 5 bases and J by 3 bases, with 8 bases between. In DNA, the CDR3 is TGTGCCAGCAGTCACGGACTCTACGAGCAGTACTTC. It codes for CASSHGLYEQYF.

This clone showed up just once. The V and J genes are TRBV18 and TRBJ1-2; TRBD1 is a possible D gene (6 bases). CDR3 size: 14 residues. V was cut by 6 bases and J by 0 bases, with 11 bases left in between. Per the germline V gene, CDR1 is KGHSH and CDR2 is LQKENI. The CDR3 DNA sequence: TGTGCCAGCTCGCACAGGGATACTAACTATGGCTACACCTTC. Its protein product is CASSHRDTNYGYTF. Looking up the rest from reference TRBV18 and TRBJ1-2 gives the full variable domain: NAGVMQNPRHLVRRRGQEARLRCSPMKGHSHVYWYRQLPEEGLKFMVYLQKENIIDESGMPKERFSAEFPKEGPSILRIQQVVRGDSAAYFCASSHRDTNYGYTFGSGTRLTVV.

This chain links TRBV7-4 with TRBJ1-1; no clear D gene. In germline, CDR1 is SGHVT, CDR2 SQSDAQ. Trimming stripped 5 bases from V and 6 bases from J, with 19 bases between. The CDR3 totals 15 residues. This CDR3 reads CASSLTRRPEAEAFF. For the CDR3, the DNA is TGTGCCAGCAGCCTAACTAGAAGGCCCGAGGCTGAAGCTTTCTTT.

V gene TRBV5-4 combines with J gene TRBJ2-5; D is perhaps TRBD1 (5 bases). This CDR3 is built from 15 residues. The ends were cut back, 10 bases at V and 2 bases at J, with 21 bases in the middle. Per the germline V gene, CDR1 is SGHNT and CDR2 is YYREEE (reference sequence). The CDR3 is CASKGAEGRQETQYF. DNA for the CDR3: TGTGCCTCTAAAGGGGCAGAAGGTCGGCAAGAGACCCAGTACTTC.

This clone has a handful of counts. The V gene is TRBV30, the J gene TRBJ1-2; no definite D call. V was clipped by 2 bases and J by 6 bases, with 16 bases between them. The CDR3 runs 14 residues. Germline CDR1 and CDR2: GTSNPN and SVGIG (reference sequence). CDR3: CAWSQEDRGDGYTF. CDR3 coding DNA: TGTGCCTGGAGTCAGGAGGACCGCGGGGATGGCTACACCTTC.

The V call is TRBV10-3, the J call TRBJ2-3, with D hard to call. This CDR3 contains 13 residues. Trimming took off 4 bases at V and 3 bases at J, with 8 bases between the two ends. The germline V gene encodes CDR1 ENHRY and CDR2 SYGVKD. The CDR3 region is CAISGAGTDTQYF. The CDR3 DNA reads as TGTGCCATCAGTGGGGCAGGTACAGATACGCAGTATTTT.

The chain has TRBV6-1 and TRBJ2-6; D ambiguous. The V end lost 1 base, the J end lost 0 bases, and 4 bases lay between the germline ends. In germline, CDR1 is MNHNS, CDR2 SASEGT. This CDR3 contains 15 residues. The CDR3 nucleotides read TGTGCCAGCAGTGAAGGGGGCTCTGGGGCCAACGTCCTGACTTTC. This gives the protein CASSEGGSGANVLTF.

This clone was picked up a small number of times. The chain combines TRBV7-8 with TRBJ2-5, with 8 bases lining up with TRBD2. Germline CDR1 SGHVS, CDR2 FQNEAQ. Losses at the gene ends were 0 bases for V and 5 bases for J; bases not matched to a gene: 2. The CDR3 has 14 residues. CDR3 DNA: TGTGCCAGCAGCTTAGCTAGCGGGATGGAGACCCAGTACTTC. It is translated as CASSLASGMETQYF.

The V gene is TRBV6-5, the J gene TRBJ2-5; D is possibly TRBD2 (6 bases). V was cut by 7 bases and J by 5 bases, with 8 bases left in between. Germline CDR1 is MNHEY and CDR2 is SVGAGI. This CDR3 region has 11 residues. Here the CDR3 reads CASTRGETQYF. CDR3 coding DNA: TGTGCCAGCACCCGGGGGGAGACCCAGTACTTC.

The V call is TRBV5-5, the J call TRBJ2-1; weak D call: TRBD1 (5 bases). This CDR3 is built from 14 residues. Trimming shortened V by 0 bases and J by 8 bases, and 12 bases separated the two germline ends. Germline lookup yields CDR1 SGHKS and CDR2 YYEKEE (reference sequence). The CDR3 sequence is CASSLVGFRDEQFF. In nucleotides, the CDR3 is TGTGCCAGCAGCTTGGTCGGGTTCAGGGATGAGCAGTTCTTC.

The chain couples TRBV27 to TRBJ2-2; the D is unclear. Trimming removed 2 bases at V and 5 bases at J, with 6 bases between. Germline values: CDR1 MNHEY, CDR2 SMNVEV (reference sequence). The CDR3 loop spans 13 amino acids. CDR3: CASSLKGTGELFF. The CDR3 DNA reads TGTGCCAGCAGTTTAAAGGGAACCGGGGAGCTGTTTTTT.

The J gene is TRBJ2-3, the V gene TRBV19; 7 bases match TRBD2. V shed 6 bases and J 0 bases; nucleotides not matched to a gene: 3. The CDR3 is 14 residues long. The germline gives CDR1 LNHDA, CDR2 SQIVND (reference sequence). The CDR3 DNA follows: TGTGCCAGTAGGCCAGCGGGGAGCACAGATACGCAGTATTTT. Amino acid sequence: CASRPAGSTDTQYF.

The J gene is TRBJ2-7, the V gene TRBV29-1; tentative D call: TRBD1 (5 bases). Germline V gives CDR1 SQVTM, CDR2 ANQGSEA. Trimming left V 1 base short and J 6 bases short, with 16 bases between. CDR3 length: 14 amino acids. This CDR3 reads CSVEGALGLGEQYF. In DNA, the CDR3 is TGCAGCGTTGAAGGGGCCCTGGGGCTAGGCGAGCAGTACTTC.

J is TRBJ1-3 and V is TRBV19, with 8 bases fitting TRBD1. The V gene's germline CDR1 is LNHDA and CDR2 SQIVND (reference sequence). The length of the CDR3 is 15 residues. J lost 3 bases, V lost 0 bases, and 1 base had no gene match. The CDR3 loop reads CASSIDTGGGNTIYF. CDR3 in DNA: TGTGCCAGTAGTATAGATACAGGGGGTGGAAACACCATATATTTT.

This clone has only a few counts. The V call is TRBV19, the J call TRBJ1-2; no clear D gene. In germline, CDR1 is LNHDA, CDR2 SQIVND (reference sequence). The CDR3 is 11 residues long. Trimming took 4 bases from V and 7 from J, leaving 7 bases between them. The CDR3: CASSKGIGYTF. Written as DNA, the CDR3 is TGTGCCAGTAGTAAAGGGATTGGCTACACCTTC. Based on the CDR3 plus reference TRBV19 and TRBJ1-2, the full variable domain is DGGITQSPKYLFRKEGQNVTLSCEQNLNHDAMYWYRQDPGQGLRLIYYSQIVNDFQKGDIAEGYSVSREKKESFPLTVTSAQKNPTAFYLCASSKGIGYTFGSGTRLTVV.

V usage is TRBV15 and J usage is TRBJ1-5; TRBD1 is a possible D gene (5 bases). Trimming removed 1 base from V and 3 bases from J, with 25 bases in between. The CDR3 loop spans 20 amino acids. Per the germline V gene, CDR1 is LNHNV and CDR2 is YYDKDF (reference sequence). This chain's CDR3 is CATSRVRGSPLNQFNQPQHF. CDR3 nucleotides: TGTGCCACCAGCAGAGTCCGGGGGAGCCCTCTTAATCAATTCAATCAGCCCCAGCATTTT.

This clone was picked up a small number of times. The chain carries TRBV28 and TRBJ1-1; D uncertain. The CDR3 has 13 residues. Trimming took off 6 bases at V and 7 bases at J, with 15 bases between the two ends. Germline CDR1 reads MDHEN; CDR2 reads SYDVKM. The CDR3 here is CASSPPQTHEAFF. CDR3 nucleotide sequence: TGTGCCAGCAGCCCCCCGCAGACCCATGAAGCTTTCTTT. The whole variable domain, remainder taken from reference TRBV28 and TRBJ1-1, is DVKVTQSSRYLVKRTGEKVFLECVQDMDHENMFWYRQDPGLGLRLIYFSYDVKMKEKGDIPEGYSVSREKKERFSLILESASTNQTSMYLCASSPPQTHEAFFGQGTRLTVV.

This rearrangement joins TRBV6-1 to TRBJ2-5; 7 bases are shared with TRBD2. The CDR3 length is 15 residues. The germline CDR1 and CDR2 sequences are MNHNS and SASEGT. V gave up 5 bases and J gave up 5 bases; unmatched junction bases: 11. The CDR3 spells CASSMVGGGPETQYF. CDR3 DNA: TGTGCCAGCAGTATGGTCGGCGGGGGTCCGGAGACCCAGTACTTC.

A few counts support this clone. The V gene is TRBV6-7, the J gene TRBJ1-2; 10 bases match TRBD1. TRBV6-7 is assigned to the ORF class and has an uncertain function. The trim removed 0 bases at V and 4 bases at J, leaving 5 bases unmatched. The CDR3 covers 16 residues. CDR3 in amino acids: CASSYSSGQGPYGYTF. CDR3 sequence (DNA): TGTGCCAGCAGTTACTCGTCGGGACAGGGGCCCTATGGCTACACCTTC.

The V and J genes are TRBV2 and TRBJ1-3; no clear D gene. V lost 5 bases and J 4 bases, leaving 9 bases between the germline ends. The CDR3 runs 13 residues. CDR1 and CDR2 (germline): SNHLY, FYNNEI. CDR3 sequence: CASSPPSGNTIYF. The CDR3 coding sequence is TGTGCCAGCAGTCCGCCGTCGGGAAACACCATATATTTT.

This chain joins TRBV28 and TRBJ2-1; 10 bases agree with TRBD2. Germline CDR1 reads MDHEN; CDR2 reads SYDVKM. Germline trimming cut 10 bases from V and 7 bases from J; bases unmatched to any gene: 10. CDR3 length: 14 amino acids. CDR3 coding DNA: TGTGCCACGCATCCCGGGACTAGCGTTAATGAGCAGTTCTTC. Amino acid sequence: CATHPGTSVNEQFF.

The chain has TRBV19 and TRBJ2-7, with 15 nucleotides matching TRBD2. The length of the CDR3 is 15 residues. The germline V gene has CDR1 LNHDA and CDR2 SQIVND (reference sequence). Germline trimming cut 8 bases from V and 5 bases from J; bases unmatched to any gene: 7. In DNA form, the CDR3 reads TGTGCCAGTTCCAAGGGACTAGCGGGAGGAGACGAGCAGTACTTC. It encodes CASSKGLAGGDEQYF. Full variable domain (missing parts from reference TRBV19 and TRBJ2-7): DGGITQSPKYLFRKEGQNVTLSCEQNLNHDAMYWYRQDPGQGLRLIYYSQIVNDFQKGDIAEGYSVSREKKESFPLTVTSAQKNPTAFYLCASSKGLAGGDEQYFGPGTRLTVT.

V is TRBV6-5 and J is TRBJ2-3; possibly TRBD2 for D (6 bases). This CDR3 is built from 12 residues. CDR1 is MNHEY and CDR2 is SVGAGI in the germline V gene. V was clipped by 0 bases and J by 8 bases, with 6 bases between them. CDR3 protein: CASSYSGGTQYF. The CDR3 DNA reads as TGTGCCAGCAGTTACTCGGGGGGTACGCAGTATTTT.